The present T cell receptor beta chain was sequenced within a study of T-cell memory formation after mild COVID-19. Concerning this clonotype itself: Its antigen is not known.

With constant-segment primers, 5'RACE yielded cDNA libraries of TCR alpha and TCR beta that carried sample barcodes and UMIs. TCRdb itself ran the 5' RACE reads through MiXCR, one entry per CDR3 protein. This table has about 560,000 distinct CDR3 sequences, 17% appearing once. This CDR3 has 14 amino acids. Per germline, CDR1 SGDLS and CDR2 YYNGEE. Germline trimming cut 5 bases from V and 5 bases from J; bases unmatched to any gene: 7. Whole-study results and caveats: Pre-infection memory contained some responding clones, which suggested that cross-reactive memory had joined. Researchers could not confirm that second-wave clones peaking on day 37 targeted SARS-CoV-2.

The TCR sequence derives from an adult woman who had mild COVID-19 (a few samples of this study predate the infection). Cell type and time point are not known. The chain couples TRBV9 to TRBJ2-5; TRBD1 aligns across 9 bases. The sequenced sample consisted of PBMCs or a T cell subset sorted from them (not recorded which). This chain's CDR3 is CASSPGQGVETQYF. DNA of the CDR3: TGTGCCAGCAGTCCGGGACAGGGCGTGGAGACCCAGTACTTC.